Listed below are T cell receptor beta chains from one sample, sequenced in a study of T cell responses to AZD1222 COVID-19 vaccine. Libraries were prepared by immunoSEQ multiplex PCR; TCRdb keeps only in-frame clonotypes and omits some of them. This table holds some 200,000 clones, approximately 90% found once. The material sequenced was peripheral blood, taken on day 0 of AZD1222 vaccination. These receptor sequences come from an adult in good health. Each CDR3 is given without its conserved first and last residue.

j_call v_call cdr3_aa
TRBJ2-3 TRBV4-2 ASSQEAGGLGDTQY
TRBJ1-6 TRBV19 ASRVSSYNSPLH
TRBJ1-6 TRBV3-1/TRBV3-2 ASSQREGGSPLH
TRBJ2-5 TRBV6-5 ASSVWGETQY
TRBJ2-5 TRBV11-2 ASSKIRWETQY
TRBJ2-3 TRBV6-4 ASSDTGGGTDTQY
TRBJ1-1 TRBV5-1 ASSSQGVNTEAF
TRBJ2-2 TRBV19 ASSIYPTNTGELF
TRBJ2-7 TRBV2 ASSEISGPGEQY
TRBJ1-4 TRBV18 ASSRRPRDIATNEKLF
TRBJ2-7 TRBV7-2 ASSLGVVGLGQYEQY
TRBJ1-1 TRBV6-2/TRBV6-3 ASSYTVFTRGDEAF
TRBJ2-7 TRBV20-1 SAPRAYEQY
TRBJ2-7 TRBV7-2 ASTPRPGAYEQY
TRBJ1-1 TRBV29-1 SVVGVLGGNTEAF
TRBJ1-2 TRBV21-1 ASSKLPGAYGYT
TRBJ1-1 TRBV18 ASSPQGGAIEAF
TRBJ1-2 TRBV27 ASSPTSLPTESYGYT
TRBJ2-7 TRBV21-1 ASSKNANDELPEQY
TRBJ2-5 TRBV29-1 SVEDGSGPETQY
TRBJ1-4 TRBV4-3 ASSQEARGINEKLF
TRBJ2-4 TRBV6-4 ASHRTRRGTKNIQY
TRBJ2-1 TRBV10-1 ASSESASGYNEQF
TRBJ2-1 TRBV28 ASSLDSPYNEQF
TRBJ1-2 TRBV7-2 ASSLAGSGGYT
TRBJ2-7 TRBV27 ASSIRGTSGETYEQY
TRBJ1-1 TRBV29-1 SVEYRGAEAF
TRBJ1-3 TRBV5-6 ASSLTGGSGNTIY
TRBJ2-2 TRBV15 ATSRAPRNTGELF
TRBJ2-7 TRBV3-1/TRBV3-2 AAARTAGLYEQY
TRBJ1-4 TRBV7-9 ASSQPEWRGEKLF
TRBJ2-2 TRBV7-6 ASTLYGELF
TRBJ2-1 TRBV19 ASSIDTSYNEQF
TRBJ2-3 TRBV6-5 ATARDRGSTDTQY
TRBJ2-7 TRBV9 ASSDRSSYEQY
TRBJ2-1 TRBV11-2 ASSSGQGANLYNEQF
TRBJ1-1 TRBV27 ASSATPSGERKAF
TRBJ1-2 TRBV18 ASSPEPGANYGYT
TRBJ2-7 TRBV6-5 ASSLQGTYEQY
TRBJ1-2 TRBV19 ASSIAGAPVNYGYT
TRBJ1-4 TRBV5-1 ASSTPDRGAGEKLF
TRBJ1-6 TRBV5-1 ASSLAQELSNSPLH
TRBJ2-5 TRBV4-1 ASSHGTSGGGHQETQY
TRBJ2-7 TRBV5-6 ASSLETSYEQY
TRBJ2-5 TRBV11-3 ASSLGDAGTQY
TRBJ2-5 TRBV13 ASSLRYQETQY
TRBJ2-7 TRBV7-2 ASSLKGRGGTYEQY
TRBJ2-7 TRBV5-4 ASSLERDNEQY
TRBJ1-6 TRBV5-4 ASSLRSSEGWRLNSPLH
TRBJ2-1 TRBV9 ASSVSGGGVEQF
TRBJ1-5 TRBV15 ATSRGNDVLNQPQH
TRBJ2-7 TRBV7-8 ASSPQMVGYEQY
TRBJ1-2 TRBV3-1/TRBV3-2 ASSRDKPNYGYT
TRBJ1-5 TRBV28 ASSDRGNQPQH
TRBJ1-2 TRBV18 ASSPYEGDNYGYT
TRBJ2-7 TRBV6-2/TRBV6-3 ASSYSKAPGTYEQY
TRBJ2-5 TRBV3-1/TRBV3-2 ASSQEGAQY
TRBJ2-5 TRBV18 ASSPALAGVEETQY
TRBJ2-2 TRBV6-2/TRBV6-3 ASSLLPLELF